This T cell receptor beta chain was profiled in a study of identical twins. CDR3 length: 12 amino acids. V lost 6 bases, J lost 8 bases, and 3 bases stayed unmatched. Germline V gene lookup returns CDR1 LGHDT and CDR2 YNNKEL (reference sequence). TCRdb ran MiXCR on the 5' RACE reads and lists one entry per CDR3 protein. The sample contains some 1,700,000 distinct CDR3 sequences, roughly a third of which appear only once. The sequence was obtained from a newborn girl in good health. V is TRBV3-1 and J is TRBJ2-1; TRBD2 matches 8 bases. Input material: cord blood. CDR3 sequence (DNA): TGTGCCAGCAGGGGACTAGTCTATGAGCAGTTCTTC. Translating gives CASRGLVYEQFF.